Described below is a single T cell receptor (beta chain) sequence and its context. This record belongs to a study of glioma-infiltrating T cells after dendritic cell vaccination. The repertoire was sequenced with immunoSEQ multiplex PCR; TCRdb's copy has only in-frame clones and lacks some. The sample contains 95,000 or so clones, more than 75% of which appear only once. Sequenced here: blood, sampled before dendritic cell vaccination. The TCR was taken from a human donor with glioblastoma.

CDR3 loop: CASSQVQASWGVYEAFF. The CDR3 nucleotides read TGCGCCAGCAGCCAAGTACAGGCCTCTTGGGGCGTTTATGAAGCTTTCTTT. The V call is TRBV4-1, the J call TRBJ1-1; possibly TRBD1 for D (5 bases). The germline gives CDR1 MGHRA, CDR2 YSYEKL. V shed 1 base and J shed 7 bases, with 22 bases lying between them. The CDR3 spans 17 residues.